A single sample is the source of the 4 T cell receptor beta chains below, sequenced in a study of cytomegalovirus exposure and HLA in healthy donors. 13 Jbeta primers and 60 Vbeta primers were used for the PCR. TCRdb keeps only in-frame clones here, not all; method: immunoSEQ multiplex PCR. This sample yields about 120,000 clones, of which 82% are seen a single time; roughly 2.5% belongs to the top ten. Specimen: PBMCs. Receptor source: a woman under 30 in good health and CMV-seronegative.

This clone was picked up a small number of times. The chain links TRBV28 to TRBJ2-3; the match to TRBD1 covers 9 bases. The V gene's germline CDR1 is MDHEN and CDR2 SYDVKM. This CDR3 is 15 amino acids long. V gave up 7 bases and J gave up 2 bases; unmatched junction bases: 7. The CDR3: CASTLWDRATDTQYF. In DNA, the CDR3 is TGTGCCAGCACCCTTTGGGACAGGGCCACAGATACGCAGTATTTT.

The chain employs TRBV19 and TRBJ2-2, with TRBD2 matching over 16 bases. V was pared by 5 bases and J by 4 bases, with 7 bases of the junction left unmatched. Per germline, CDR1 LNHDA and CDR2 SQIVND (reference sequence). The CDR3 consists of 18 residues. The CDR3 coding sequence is TGTGCCAGTAGTCCCGGGACTAGCGGGAGGGTAAGCACCGGGGAGCTGTTTTTT. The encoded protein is CASSPGTSGRVSTGELFF.

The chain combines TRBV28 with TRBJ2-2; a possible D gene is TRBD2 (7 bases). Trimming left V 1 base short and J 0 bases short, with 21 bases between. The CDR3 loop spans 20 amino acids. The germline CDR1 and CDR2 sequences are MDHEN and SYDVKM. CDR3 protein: CASSLSSATWGGANTGELFF. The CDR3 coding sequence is TGTGCCAGCAGTTTATCCTCAGCAACTTGGGGGGGCGCGAACACCGGGGAGCTGTTTTTT.

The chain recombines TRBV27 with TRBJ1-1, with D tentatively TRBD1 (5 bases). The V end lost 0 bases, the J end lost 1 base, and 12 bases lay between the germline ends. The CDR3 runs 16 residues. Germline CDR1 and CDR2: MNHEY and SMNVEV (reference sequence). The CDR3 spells CASSLSPLTANTEAFF. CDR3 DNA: TGTGCCAGCAGTTTATCGCCCTTGACAGCGAACACTGAAGCTTTCTTT.